This T cell receptor (beta chain) was obtained from a study of cytomegalovirus exposure and HLA in healthy donors. The CDR3 covers 11 residues. Germline-derived CDR1 and CDR2 are SQVTM and ANQGSEA. V was trimmed by 4 bases and J by 7 bases, leaving 7 bases between them. Profiled with immunoSEQ multiplex PCR; TCRdb holds only in-frame clones, not every one. The sample yields some 160,000 clones, roughly 90% seen once. This clone was seen once. The target antigen is unknown. Points from the study as a whole: High sensitivity and specificity were reportedly achieved when the classifier diagnosed cytomegalovirus status.

This chain uses TRBV29-1 with TRBJ1-4; D gene uncertain. The receptor was isolated from a man between 18 and 35 years old in good health and CMV-seronegative. Sequenced material: PBMCs. CDR3 nucleotides: TGCAGCGTTGCGGTCCGTGAAAAACTGTTTTTT. It translates to CSVAVREKLFF.